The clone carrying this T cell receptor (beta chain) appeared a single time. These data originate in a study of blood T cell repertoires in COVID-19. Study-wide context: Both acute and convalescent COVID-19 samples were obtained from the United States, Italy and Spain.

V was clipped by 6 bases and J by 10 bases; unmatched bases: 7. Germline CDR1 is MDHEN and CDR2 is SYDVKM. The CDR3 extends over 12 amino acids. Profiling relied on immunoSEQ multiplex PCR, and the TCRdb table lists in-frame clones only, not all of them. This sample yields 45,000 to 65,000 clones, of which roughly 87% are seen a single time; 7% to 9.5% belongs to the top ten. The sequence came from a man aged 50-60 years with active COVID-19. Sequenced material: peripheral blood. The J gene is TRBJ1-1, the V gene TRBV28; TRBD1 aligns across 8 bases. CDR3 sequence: CASSLSGQVAFF. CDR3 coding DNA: TGTGCCAGCAGCCTTTCGGGACAGGTAGCTTTCTTT.